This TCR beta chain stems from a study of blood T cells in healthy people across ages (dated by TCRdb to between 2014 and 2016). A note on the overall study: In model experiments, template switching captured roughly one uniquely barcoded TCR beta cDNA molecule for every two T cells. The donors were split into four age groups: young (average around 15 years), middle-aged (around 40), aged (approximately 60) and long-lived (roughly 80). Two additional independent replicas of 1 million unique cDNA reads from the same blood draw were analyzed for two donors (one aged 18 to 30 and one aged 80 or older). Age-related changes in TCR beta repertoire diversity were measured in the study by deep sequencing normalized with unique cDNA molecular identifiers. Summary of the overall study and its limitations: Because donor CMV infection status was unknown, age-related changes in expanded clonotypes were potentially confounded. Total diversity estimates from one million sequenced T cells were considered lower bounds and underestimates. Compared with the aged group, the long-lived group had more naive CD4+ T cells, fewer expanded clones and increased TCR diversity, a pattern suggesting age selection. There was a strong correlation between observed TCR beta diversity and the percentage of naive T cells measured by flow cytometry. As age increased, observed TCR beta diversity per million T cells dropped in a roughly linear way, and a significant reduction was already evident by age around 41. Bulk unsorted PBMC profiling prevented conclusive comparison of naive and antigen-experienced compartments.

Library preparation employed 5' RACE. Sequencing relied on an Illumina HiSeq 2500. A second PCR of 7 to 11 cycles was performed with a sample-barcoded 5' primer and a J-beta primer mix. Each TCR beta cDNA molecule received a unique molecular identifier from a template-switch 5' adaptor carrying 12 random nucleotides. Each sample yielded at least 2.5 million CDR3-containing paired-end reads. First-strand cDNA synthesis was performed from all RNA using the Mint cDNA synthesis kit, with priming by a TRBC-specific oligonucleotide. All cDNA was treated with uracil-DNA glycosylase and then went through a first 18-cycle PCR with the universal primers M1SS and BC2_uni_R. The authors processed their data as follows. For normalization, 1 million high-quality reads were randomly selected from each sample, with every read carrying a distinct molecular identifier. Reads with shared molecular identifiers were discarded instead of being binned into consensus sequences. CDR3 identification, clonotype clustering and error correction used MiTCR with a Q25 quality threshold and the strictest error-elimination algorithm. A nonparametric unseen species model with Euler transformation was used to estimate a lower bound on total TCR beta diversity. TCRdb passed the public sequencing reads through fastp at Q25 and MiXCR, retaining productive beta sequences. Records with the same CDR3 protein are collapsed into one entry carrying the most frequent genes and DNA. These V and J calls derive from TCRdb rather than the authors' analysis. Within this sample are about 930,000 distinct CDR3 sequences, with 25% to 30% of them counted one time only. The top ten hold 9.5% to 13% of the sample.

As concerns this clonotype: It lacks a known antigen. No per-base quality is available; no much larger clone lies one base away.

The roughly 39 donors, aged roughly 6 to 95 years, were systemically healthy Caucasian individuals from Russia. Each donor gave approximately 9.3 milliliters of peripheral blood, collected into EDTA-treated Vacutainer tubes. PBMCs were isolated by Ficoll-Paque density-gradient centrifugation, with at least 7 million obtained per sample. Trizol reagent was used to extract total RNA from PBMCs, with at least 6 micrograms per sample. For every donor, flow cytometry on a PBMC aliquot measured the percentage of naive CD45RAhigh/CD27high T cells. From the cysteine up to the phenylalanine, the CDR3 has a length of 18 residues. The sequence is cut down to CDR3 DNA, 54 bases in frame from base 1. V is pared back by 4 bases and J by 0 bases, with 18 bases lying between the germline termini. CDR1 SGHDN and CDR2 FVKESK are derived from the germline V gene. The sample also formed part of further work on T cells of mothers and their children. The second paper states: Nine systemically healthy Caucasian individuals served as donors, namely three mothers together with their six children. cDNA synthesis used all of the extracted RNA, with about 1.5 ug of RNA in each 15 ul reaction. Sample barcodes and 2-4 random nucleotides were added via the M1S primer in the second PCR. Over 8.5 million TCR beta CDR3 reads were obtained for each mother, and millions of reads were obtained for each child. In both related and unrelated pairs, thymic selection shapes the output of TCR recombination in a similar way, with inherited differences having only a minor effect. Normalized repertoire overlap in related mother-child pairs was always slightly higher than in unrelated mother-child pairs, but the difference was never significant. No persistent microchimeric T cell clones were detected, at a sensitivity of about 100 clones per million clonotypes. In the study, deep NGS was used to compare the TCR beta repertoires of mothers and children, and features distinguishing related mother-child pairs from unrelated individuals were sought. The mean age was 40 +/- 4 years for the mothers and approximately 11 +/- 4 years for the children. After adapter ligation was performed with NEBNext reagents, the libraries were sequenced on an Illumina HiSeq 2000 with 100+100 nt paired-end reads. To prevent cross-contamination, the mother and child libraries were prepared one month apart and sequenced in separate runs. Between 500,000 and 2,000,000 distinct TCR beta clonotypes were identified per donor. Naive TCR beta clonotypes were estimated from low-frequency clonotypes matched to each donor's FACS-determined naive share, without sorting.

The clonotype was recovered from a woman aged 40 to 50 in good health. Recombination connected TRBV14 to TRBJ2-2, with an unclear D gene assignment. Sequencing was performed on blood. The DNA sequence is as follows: TGTGCCAGCAGCCGTTTAATAAGGACGCCCGCGAACACCGGGGAGCTGTTTTTT. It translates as CASSRLIRTPANTGELFF.